This T cell receptor beta chain was recovered during a study of T cell changes during pregnancy in multiple sclerosis. The CDR3 length is 16 residues. Germline-derived CDR1 and CDR2 are MNHNS and SASEGT. Trimming removed 4 bases from V and 0 bases from J; junction bases left unmatched: 5. Sequencing used immunoSEQ multiplex PCR; TCRdb keeps in-frame clones, though not all of them. Of fewer than 75,000 clones detected, 80% to 95% appear once; the ten largest clones hold roughly 3.5%. This TCR was sampled from a female donor in good health, enrolled as a control in a pregnancy study. The chain combines TRBV6-1 with TRBJ1-2, with 10 bases that match TRBD1. The material was peripheral blood, obtained after pregnancy. Here the CDR3 reads CASSGGQGGANYGYTF. CDR3 nucleotides: TGTGCCAGCAGTGGCGGACAGGGGGGAGCTAACTATGGCTACACCTTC.